These T cell receptor beta chains were read from a single sample in a study of blood T cell repertoires in COVID-19. TCRdb's table, derived via immunoSEQ multiplex PCR, lists solely in-frame clones and lacks some. Here the sample spans roughly 250,000 clones, around 83% being singletons. The material sequenced was peripheral blood. These receptors came from a woman between 50 and 59 years old with acute or convalescent COVID-19. Both conserved end residues are part of each CDR3. A D gene is named only where the DNA matches it firmly. Size values are once, few and many counts, or a class for expanded clones, and some rows have none.

v_gene	abundance	d_gene	j_gene	CDR3aa	CDR3nt
TRBV23-1	-	-	TRBJ1-3	CASSDTGLGLRSGNTIYF	TGCGCCAGCAGTGATACAGGGTTGGGGCTTAGGTCGGGAAACACCATATATTTT
TRBV7-9	-	TRBD1	TRBJ2-5	CASSSGQGVETQYF	TGTGCCAGCAGCTCGGGACAGGGGGTAGAGACCCAGTACTTC
TRBV30	-	-	TRBJ2-7	CAWSVRGSYEQYF	TGTGCCTGGAGTGTCAGGGGCTCCTACGAGCAGTACTTC
TRBV19	-	-	TRBJ1-6	CASSQQGLVRNSPLHF	TGTGCCAGTAGTCAACAGGGTCTGGTTAGGAATTCACCCCTCCACTTT
TRBV4-1	-	-	TRBJ1-6	CASSQEGTGDNSPLHF	TGCGCCAGCAGCCAAGAGGGGACTGGGGATAATTCACCCCTCCACTTT
TRBV19	-	-	TRBJ1-2	CASRGTDGTYGYTF	TGTGCCAGTAGGGGGACGGACGGGACTTATGGCTACACCTTC
TRBV7-8	-	TRBD1	TRBJ1-4	CASSFDRADKLFF	TGTGCCAGCAGCTTCGACAGGGCAGATAAACTGTTTTTT
TRBV5-1	-	-	TRBJ1-1	CASNVRGPNTEAFF	TGCGCCAGCAACGTAAGGGGCCCGAACACTGAAGCTTTCTTT
TRBV4-2	once	TRBD1	TRBJ1-5	CASSQTPTGDQPQHF	TGTGCCAGCAGCCAAACCCCGACAGGGGATCAGCCCCAGCATTTT
TRBV30	-	-	TRBJ2-1	CAWTYGTRNEQFF	TGTGCCTGGACCTATGGGACTCGGAATGAGCAGTTCTTC
TRBV28	-	TRBD2	TRBJ2-5	CASERYSRGGKETQYF	TGTGCCAGCGAGAGGTACTCGCGGGGGGGTAAAGAGACCCAGTACTTC
TRBV12-3/TRBV12-4	-	TRBD1	TRBJ1-4	CASSRGPNEKLFF	TGTGCCAGCAGCAGGGGGCCTAATGAAAAACTGTTTTTT
TRBV6-1	-	TRBD2	TRBJ2-7	CASSEGVAGGPYEQYF	TGTGCCAGCAGTGAAGGTGTAGCGGGAGGGCCTTACGAGCAGTACTTC
TRBV3-1/TRBV3-2	-	-	TRBJ1-2	CASSQWDKGYGYTF	TGTGCCAGCAGCCAATGGGACAAGGGCTATGGCTACACCTTC
TRBV7-2	once	-	TRBJ1-6	CASSSTPGEWSPLHF	TGTGCCAGCAGCTCTACGCCAGGGGAGTGGTCACCCCTCCACTTT
TRBV30	-	TRBD1	TRBJ1-2	CAWSGQGPYGYTF	TGTGCCTGGAGTGGACAGGGCCCATATGGCTACACCTTC
TRBV7-9	once	-	TRBJ1-1	CASSLIRQAAFF	TGTGCCAGCAGCTTAATCAGGCAGGCTGCTTTCTTT
TRBV19	-	TRBD1	TRBJ1-5	CASSITSGGAGNQPQHF	TGTGCCAGTAGTATAACCTCAGGGGGCGCCGGCAATCAGCCCCAGCATTTT
TRBV2	-	TRBD1	TRBJ2-7	CASIGGQGTYF	TGTGCCAGCATCGGGGGACAGGGGACGTACTTC
TRBV7-8	many	-	TRBJ1-1	CASSTGWRNTEAFF	TGTGCCAGCAGCACAGGGTGGAGGAACACTGAAGCTTTCTTT
TRBV28	-	TRBD1	TRBJ1-5	CASSAGTGGGQPQHF	TGTGCCAGCAGTGCGGGGACAGGGGGCGGTCAGCCCCAGCATTTT
TRBV13	once	TRBD2	TRBJ2-5	CASSLVAGAGGETQYF	TGTGCCAGCAGCTTAGTAGCGGGAGCCGGGGGGGAGACCCAGTACTTC
TRBV15	-	-	TRBJ1-3	CATSRGQSVTGNTIYF	TGTGCCACCAGCAGAGGACAGTCGGTTACTGGAAACACCATATATTTT
TRBV25-1	-	-	TRBJ1-4	CASSELGHLFF	TGTGCCAGCAGTGAATTGGGACACCTGTTTTTT
TRBV6-6	-	-	TRBJ2-4	CASSYFGADIQYF	TGTGCCAGCAGTTACTTTGGCGCGGACATTCAGTACTTC